This T cell receptor (beta chain) is drawn from a study of shared clonotypes between healthy human individuals. Study summary: CD4 naive cells filled three plates per donor, CD4 memory three, CD8 naive two and CD8 memory one. General study points: A handful of donors showed sharing of approximately 5% of naive CD4 clonotypes.

Trimming cost V 3 bases and J 5 bases; bases outside gene matches: 9. CDR1 SGHDT and CDR2 YYEEEE come from the germline V gene. The CDR3 is made up of 16 amino acids. On this clone itself: Its antigen remains unidentified.

This was a deep-level run. Across several immunoSEQ plates, the genomic DNA of each subset was split evenly. Data came from immunoSEQ multiplex PCR; TCRdb stores just in-frame clones and leaves some out. The repertoire holds fewer than 1.8 million clones, with around 98.5% as singletons. J is TRBJ1-5 and V is TRBV5-6; 9 positions agree with TRBD1. The TCR comes from a man under 40 in good health. The sequenced material came from naive CD4+ T cells sorted from blood. The subset is: CD45RA+ positively selected. The CDR3 here is CASSSFGTGPDQPQHF. For the CDR3, the DNA is TGTGCCAGCAGCTCGTTCGGGACAGGGCCAGATCAGCCCCAGCATTTT.